One and the same sample provided the 28 T cell receptor beta chains below, sequenced in a study of T cell responses to AZD1222 COVID-19 vaccine. The protocol was immunoSEQ multiplex PCR, while the TCRdb copy is restricted to in-frame clones and leaves out a portion. The table has under 150,000 clones, almost 90% seen once. The sequenced sample was peripheral blood, obtained 28 days after the second AZD1222 dose. Receptors originate from an adult who received the AZD1222 COVID-19 vaccine.

In the case of this clone: Additional DNA sequences in this sample encode the identical CDR3. The J gene is TRBJ1-1, the V gene TRBV3-1 (or the pseudogene TRBV3-2); D is uncertain. CDR1 LGHDT and CDR2 YNNKEL come from the germline V gene (reference sequence). The CDR3 contains 13 residues. The V and J ends lost 3 bases and 1 base respectively, with 6 bases between them. CDR3 DNA: TGTGCCAGCAGCCAGAAGGGGAACACTGAAGCTTTCTTT. It is translated as CASSQKGNTEAFF.

V gene TRBV10-3 combines with J gene TRBJ1-5, with D possibly TRBD1 on 5 matching bases. Germline V gene lookup returns CDR1 ENHRY and CDR2 SYGVKD. Trimming stripped 4 bases from V and 4 bases from J, with 14 bases between. The CDR3 has 15 amino acids. CDR3 region: CAISAEGALNQPQHF. The CDR3 bases are TGTGCCATCAGTGCGGAAGGGGCCCTTAATCAGCCCCAGCATTTT.

This chain connects TRBV5-5 to TRBJ2-2; 8 bases are a match to TRBD2. CDR3 size: 16 residues. V lost 2 bases and J lost 1; bases outside the gene matches: 4. The germline V gene encodes CDR1 SGHKS and CDR2 YYEKEE (reference sequence). CDR3 residues: CASSFYSGGNTGELFF. The CDR3 DNA reads as TGTGCCAGCAGCTTTTACAGCGGGGGGAACACCGGGGAGCTGTTTTTT.

The chain is built from TRBV5-1 and TRBJ1-6; unclear D gene. The CDR3 loop spans 15 amino acids. V lost 0 bases and J lost 0, with 4 bases in between. Germline loops: CDR1 SGHRS, CDR2 YFSETQ. The CDR3 protein is CASSLGRSYNSPLHF. Written as DNA, the CDR3 is TGCGCCAGCAGCTTGGGTCGCTCCTATAATTCACCCCTCCACTTT.

This chain joins TRBV10-2 and TRBJ1-1; 7 bases align to TRBD1. Germline CDR1 is WSHSY and CDR2 is SAAADI. CDR3 size: 14 residues. V shed 3 bases and J 1 base; nucleotides not matched to a gene: 2. DNA of the CDR3: TGCGCCAGCAGTGATGGGGACAGGAACACTGAAGCTTTCTTT. This gives the protein CASSDGDRNTEAFF.

The V call is TRBV18, the J call TRBJ2-7, with D perhaps being TRBD1 or TRBD2 (5 bases each). The V gene lost 6 bases and the J gene lost 0 bases, with 12 bases spanning the gap. The CDR3 length is 14 residues. The germline V gene has CDR1 KGHSH and CDR2 LQKENI. The CDR3 sequence: CASSGTLGSYEQYF. As DNA, the CDR3 is TGTGCCAGCTCCGGGACGCTAGGCTCCTACGAGCAGTACTTC.

The chain employs TRBV9 and TRBJ1-6; D not resolved. V was clipped by 2 bases and J by 7 bases, with 13 bases between them. The CDR3 totals 15 residues. The germline V gene has CDR1 SGDLS and CDR2 YYNGEE. The CDR3 is CASSVEDRNNSPLHF. The CDR3 DNA reads as TGTGCCAGCAGCGTCGAAGATAGAAACAATTCACCCCTCCACTTT.

The V call is TRBV3-1 (or the pseudogene TRBV3-2), the J call TRBJ2-7; unclear D gene. CDR1 and CDR2 (germline): LGHDT, YNNKEL (reference sequence). The V and J ends lost 4 bases and 7 bases respectively, with 14 bases between them. The CDR3 spans 13 residues. In DNA, the CDR3 is TGTGCCAGCAGCCCCGACGGGCGTGGGGAGCAGTACTTC. Its translation: CASSPDGRGEQYF.

The gene calls are TRBV29-1 and TRBJ1-1; 7 bases are shared with TRBD1. Trimming removed 7 bases from V and 1 base from J; junction bases left unmatched: 3. The CDR3 covers 12 residues. Germline values: CDR1 SQVTM, CDR2 ANQGSEA. CDR3 sequence reads: CSGRQGNTEAFF. The CDR3 DNA sequence: TGCAGCGGACGACAGGGGAACACTGAAGCTTTCTTT.

The V gene is TRBV7-3, the J gene TRBJ2-3, with D uncertain. With 5 bases removed from V and 0 bases from J, the gap between germline ends came to 15 bases. There are 16 residues in the CDR3. CDR1 is SGHTA and CDR2 is FQGTGA in the germline V gene. The CDR3 region has the DNA TGTGCCAGCAGCCCAACCCCGTTCCTTAGCACAGATACGCAGTATTTT. Its protein is CASSPTPFLSTDTQYF.

This clone has a handful of counts. The V and J genes are TRBV28 and TRBJ1-2; tentatively, D is TRBD1 (6 bases). Germline-derived CDR1 and CDR2 are MDHEN and SYDVKM. The V and J ends lost 10 bases and 8 bases respectively, with 17 bases between them. CDR3 size: 12 residues. CDR3 nucleotide sequence: TGTGCCACCGAGAAGGGGGGCAGAGGCTACACCTTC. It translates to CATEKGGRGYTF.

This clone showed up just once. The rearrangement joins TRBV28 to TRBJ1-5; 7 bases are shared with TRBD1. This CDR3 contains 12 residues. V shed 10 bases, J shed 4 bases, and the junction held 4 bases outside the gene matches. The germline V gene has CDR1 MDHEN and CDR2 SYDVKM. The CDR3 DNA is TGTGCCACACAGGGGCGGAATCAGCCCCAGCATTTT. Its protein is CATQGRNQPQHF.

The chain employs TRBV10-2 and TRBJ1-2; D is perhaps TRBD1 (6 bases). The CDR3 spans 16 residues. V lost 5 bases, J lost 7 bases, and 23 bases lay in between. CDR1 WSHSY and CDR2 SAAADI come from the germline V gene. CDR3 in amino acids: CASSLVNHRGLSGYTF. The DNA of the CDR3 is TGCGCCAGCAGTTTGGTTAATCATAGGGGGTTAAGTGGCTACACCTTC.

The chain has TRBV7-8 and TRBJ2-5; 10 positions agree with TRBD2. V dropped 5 bases and J dropped 5; count of bases not matched to a gene: 5. Germline CDR1 is SGHVS and CDR2 is FQNEAQ. The CDR3 is made up of 14 amino acids. In DNA, the CDR3 is TGTGCCAGCAGCCCACTAGCGGGAAGGGAGACCCAGTACTTC. The encoded protein is CASSPLAGRETQYF.

The chain links TRBV5-4 to TRBJ2-3; TRBD2 matches 7 bases. V shed 4 bases, J shed 8 bases, and the junction held 13 bases outside the gene matches. CDR1 is SGHNT and CDR2 is YYREEE in the germline V gene (reference sequence). This CDR3 contains 15 residues. The chain's CDR3 is CASSAQRDSLTTQYF. CDR3 sequence (DNA): TGTGCCAGCAGCGCCCAGCGGGACTCTCTGACTACGCAGTATTTT.

The CDR3 DNA follows: TGTGCCTGGAGTATCTGGGGCGCTCTGAACACTGAAGCTTTCTTT. This sequence encodes CAWSIWGALNTEAFF. The gene calls are TRBV30 and TRBJ1-1, with TRBD1 as a possible D gene (5 bases). The CDR3 is 15 amino acids. Germline V CDR1 and CDR2: GTSNPN, SVGIG (reference sequence). V shed 2 bases and J shed 0 bases, with 13 bases lying between them.

The chain is built from TRBV19 and TRBJ1-1; D possibly corresponds to TRBD1 (5 bases). This CDR3 is built from 12 residues. V was trimmed by 8 bases and J by 3 bases, leaving 10 bases between them. Germline-derived CDR1 and CDR2 are LNHDA and SQIVND (reference sequence). The CDR3 sequence: CASGAGYTEAFF. In nucleotides, the CDR3 is TGTGCCAGTGGGGCCGGCTACACTGAAGCTTTCTTT.

This chain uses TRBV19 with TRBJ1-2, with D possibly TRBD1 on 6 matching bases. V dropped 6 bases and J dropped 8 bases, with 16 bases sitting between them. This CDR3 is 13 amino acids long. The germline V gene encodes CDR1 LNHDA and CDR2 SQIVND (reference sequence). CDR3 DNA: TGTGCCAGTAGATCACAGGGAGGAGGCGGCTACACCTTC. As protein: CASRSQGGGGYTF.

V is TRBV5-8 and J is TRBJ1-1, with D unclear. The V end lost 5 bases, the J end lost 6 bases, and 11 bases lay between the germline ends. CDR1 SGHTS and CDR2 YDEGEE come from the germline V gene. There are 12 residues in the CDR3. In DNA form, the CDR3 reads TGTGCCAGCAGTAAAAGGGTTCCTGAAGCTTTCTTT. This gives the protein CASSKRVPEAFF.

The chain links TRBV7-2 to TRBJ1-2, with D maybe TRBD1 (6 bases). Looked up from germline, CDR1 is SGHTA and CDR2 is FQGNSA. The CDR3 sequence is 15 residues long. V was cut by 4 bases and J by 6 bases, with 18 bases left in between. DNA of the CDR3: TGTGCCAGCAGCTCCCAGGTGGGGGGCGGAGATGGCTACACCTTC. Translation: CASSSQVGGGDGYTF.

This clone turned up a few times. V and J are TRBV7-2 and TRBJ2-2; 7 positions match TRBD2. CDR1 and CDR2 (germline): SGHTA, FQGNSA. The CDR3 spans 15 residues. J gave up 3 bases and V 1 base, and 2 bases lay outside the gene matches. CDR3 residues: CASSLVLADTGELFF. DNA for the CDR3: TGTGCCAGCAGCTTAGTGCTAGCGGACACCGGGGAGCTGTTTTTT.

This chain joins TRBV5-6 and TRBJ2-5, with 7 positions matching TRBD1. From germline, CDR1 is SGHDT and CDR2 YYEEEE. The CDR3 has 14 amino acids. V was clipped by 4 bases and J by 1 base; unmatched bases: 4. The CDR3 DNA is TGTGCCAGCAGCACGGGGACAGTCCAAGAGACCCAGTACTTC. This encodes CASSTGTVQETQYF.

This sequence joins TRBV19 and TRBJ1-2, with unresolved D. The CDR3 totals 11 residues. Between the trimmed V and J ends, which lost 5 bases and 4 bases, there was a span of 5 bases. The germline V gene has CDR1 LNHDA and CDR2 SQIVND (reference sequence). CDR3 sequence: CASSVGYGYTF. The CDR3 nucleotides read TGTGCCAGTAGTGTCGGCTATGGCTACACCTTC.

The chain recombines TRBV27 with TRBJ1-2; 7 bases are shared with TRBD1. Germline CDR1 MNHEY, CDR2 SMNVEV (reference sequence). The J segment lost 2 bases and the V segment lost 7 bases, leaving 7 bases of the junction unmatched. CDR3 size: 14 residues. CDR3 region: CASKRQGMNYGYTF. CDR3 nucleotides: TGTGCCAGCAAGAGACAGGGAATGAACTATGGCTACACCTTC.

The chain is built from TRBV6-2 or TRBV6-3 and TRBJ1-3; weak D call: TRBD1 (5 bases). CDR3 size: 14 residues. Looked up from germline, CDR1 is MNHEY and CDR2 is SVGEGT. Between the trimmed V and J ends, which lost 3 bases and 2 bases, there was a span of 8 bases. CDR3 in amino acids: CASSYAGTGNTIYF. The CDR3 DNA reads TGTGCCAGCAGTTATGCAGGGACTGGAAACACCATATATTTT.

The chain employs TRBV6-6 and TRBJ2-7; D might be TRBD2 (5 bases). CDR3 length: 14 amino acids. V gave up 6 bases and J gave up 2 bases, with 14 bases separating them. CDR1 MNHNY and CDR2 SVGAGI come from the germline V gene (reference sequence). CDR3 residues: CASSLGEGPYEQYV. The CDR3, as DNA: TGTGCCAGCAGCCTCGGGGAAGGCCCCTACGAGCAGTACGTC.

The chain uses TRBV9 and TRBJ1-1; possibly TRBD1 for D (5 bases). The CDR3 runs to 14 residues. Per the germline V gene, CDR1 is SGDLS and CDR2 is YYNGEE. Trimming removed 0 bases from V and 3 bases from J, with 9 bases in between. In DNA form, the CDR3 reads TGTGCCAGCAGCGTAGGGGGCGCGGACACTGAAGCTTTCTTT. Translating gives CASSVGGADTEAFF.

The gene calls are TRBV10-2 and TRBJ1-5; D is perhaps TRBD1 (6 bases). This CDR3 comprises 14 residues. In germline, CDR1 is WSHSY, CDR2 SAAADI. Trimming took off 7 bases at V and 0 bases at J, with 10 bases between the two ends. The CDR3 region is CASTDRSSNQPQHF. The CDR3 nucleotides read TGCGCCAGCACCGACAGGAGTAGCAATCAGCCCCAGCATTTT.